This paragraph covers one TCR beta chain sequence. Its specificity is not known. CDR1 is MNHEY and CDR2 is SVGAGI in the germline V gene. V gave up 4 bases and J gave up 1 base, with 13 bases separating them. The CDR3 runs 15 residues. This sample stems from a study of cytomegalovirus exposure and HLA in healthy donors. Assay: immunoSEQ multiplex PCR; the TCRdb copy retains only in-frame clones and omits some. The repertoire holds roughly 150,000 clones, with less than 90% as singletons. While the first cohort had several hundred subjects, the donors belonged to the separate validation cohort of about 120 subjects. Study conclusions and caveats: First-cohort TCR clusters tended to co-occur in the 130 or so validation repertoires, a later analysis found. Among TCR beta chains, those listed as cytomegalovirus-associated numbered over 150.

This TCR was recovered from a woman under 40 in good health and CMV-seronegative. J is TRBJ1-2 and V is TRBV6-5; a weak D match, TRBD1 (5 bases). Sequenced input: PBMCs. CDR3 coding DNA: TGTGCCAGCAGTTTTTTTCAGGGAAGTAACTATGGCTACACCTTC. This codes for CASSFFQGSNYGYTF.